The table lists the clone carrying this T cell receptor (beta chain) with a few counts. Authors' methods: Counts of nucleated cells, estimated from reference gene primer amplification, were obtained. Some clones are missing from TCRdb's copy, which holds only in-frame ones; the method was immunoSEQ multiplex PCR. The D gene and trimming were derived from the DNA, and the V and J assignments and clone size from that table. The data show 150,000 to 200,000 clones, 87% seen once. Losses at the gene ends were 0 bases for V and 0 bases for J; bases not matched to a gene: 8. This CDR3 is 17 amino acids long. CDR1 SGHRS and CDR2 YFSETQ come from the germline V gene. The sample is drawn from a study of blood T cell repertoires in COVID-19.

The rearrangement links TRBV5-1 to TRBJ1-1; 7 positions match TRBD1. The receptor was derived from a man aged 35 to 55 with active or convalescent COVID-19. Sequenced sample: peripheral blood. The CDR3 DNA reads as TGCGCCAGCAGCTTGGAGGGCCCGACAGGGATGAACACTGAAGCTTTCTTT. Protein product: CASSLEGPTGMNTEAFF.